This T cell receptor (beta chain) is drawn from a study of spatial heterogeneity in lung cancer. The V end was cut by 3 bases, the J end by 7 bases, with 12 bases between. The CDR3 runs to 14 residues. CDR1 and CDR2 from the germline V gene are LNHDA and SQIVND (reference sequence). The time point here: sample taken at primary tumor resection. Researchers sequenced whole RNA taken from tumor, nontumor lung or frozen PBMC without sorting. TCRdb recomputed calls from the 5' RACE reads with MiXCR, one row per CDR3 protein. Of about 50,000 distinct CDR3 sequences in the sample, 7.6% were seen once. This clonotype has just a few counts.

Source: PBMCs, taken at surgery. This chain links TRBV19 with TRBJ1-4; tentative D call: TRBD1 (5 bases). This TCR was recovered from a female donor with early-stage non-small cell lung cancer. CDR3 sequence: CASSIIQGGEKLFF. The DNA for the CDR3 is TGTGCCAGTAGTATCATTCAGGGTGGTGAAAAACTGTTTTTT.